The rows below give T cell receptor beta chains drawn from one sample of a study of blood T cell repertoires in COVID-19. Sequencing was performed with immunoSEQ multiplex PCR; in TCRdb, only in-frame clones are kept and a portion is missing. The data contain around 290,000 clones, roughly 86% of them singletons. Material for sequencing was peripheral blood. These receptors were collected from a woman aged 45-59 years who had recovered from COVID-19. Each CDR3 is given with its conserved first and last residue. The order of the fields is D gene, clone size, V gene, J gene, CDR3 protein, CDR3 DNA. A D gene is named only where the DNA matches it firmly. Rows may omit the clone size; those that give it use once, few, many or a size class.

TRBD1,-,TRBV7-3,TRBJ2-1,CASSLSSGTGSLLNEQFF,TGTGCCAGCAGCTTGAGCTCAGGGACAGGCTCGCTTCTGAATGAGCAGTTCTTC
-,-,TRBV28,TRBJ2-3,CASSPYLRGLGDTQYF,TGTGCCAGCAGTCCCTATCTCAGGGGATTGGGGGATACGCAGTATTTT
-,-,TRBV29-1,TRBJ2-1,CSVDSGVGPPRDEQFF,TGCAGCGTTGACTCGGGGGTGGGCCCCCCTCGGGATGAGCAGTTCTTC
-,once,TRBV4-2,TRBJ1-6,CASRTGKAYNSPLHF,TGTGCCAGCAGGACAGGCAAGGCATATAATTCACCCCTCCACTTT
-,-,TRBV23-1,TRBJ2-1,CASSHPLHTGGGPNEQFF,TGCGCCAGCAGTCACCCCTTGCACACAGGAGGGGGCCCCAATGAGCAGTTCTTC
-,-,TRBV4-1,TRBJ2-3,CASSQLWRRAGTDTQYF,TGCGCCAGCAGCCAACTCTGGCGGCGTGCAGGGACAGATACGCAGTATTTT
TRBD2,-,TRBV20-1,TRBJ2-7,CSASDGGREGYEQYF,TGCAGTGCTAGTGACGGGGGACGGGAGGGCTACGAGCAGTACTTC
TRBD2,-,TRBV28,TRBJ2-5,CASQGLAGRETQYF,TGTGCCAGCCAGGGACTAGCGGGAAGGGAGACCCAGTACTTC
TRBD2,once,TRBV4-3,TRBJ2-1,CASSPSLAGGYNEQFF,TGCGCCAGCAGCCCGTCCCTAGCGGGGGGTTACAATGAGCAGTTCTTC
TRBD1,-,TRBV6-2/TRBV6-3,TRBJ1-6,CASSPTGGSSPLHF,TGTGCCAGCAGCCCGACAGGGGGAAGTTCACCCCTCCACTTT
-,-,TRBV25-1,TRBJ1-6,CASSPTKMSPLHF,TGTGCCAGCAGTCCCACTAAGATGTCACCCCTCCACTTT
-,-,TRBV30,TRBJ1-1,CACTPLATGNTEAFF,TGTGCCTGTACGCCGTTGGCGACGGGGAACACTGAAGCTTTCTTT
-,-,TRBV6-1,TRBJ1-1,CASSESGRGTEAFF,TGTGCCAGCAGTGAATCTGGTCGAGGCACTGAAGCTTTCTTT
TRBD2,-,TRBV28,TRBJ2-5,CASSLGGGPETQYF,TGTGCCAGCAGTTTAGGCGGGGGGCCAGAGACCCAGTACTTC
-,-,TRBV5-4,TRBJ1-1,CASSQFIGDETEAFF,TGTGCCAGCAGCCAATTTATCGGAGATGAGACTGAAGCTTTCTTT
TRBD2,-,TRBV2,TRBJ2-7,CASKNTTSGGYEQYF,TGTGCCAGCAAAAATACGACTAGCGGGGGCTACGAGCAGTACTTC
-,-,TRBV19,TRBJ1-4,CASSNGRYNEKLFF,TGTGCCAGTAGTAATGGCAGATATAATGAAAAACTGTTTTTT
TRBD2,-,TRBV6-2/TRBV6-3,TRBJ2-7,CASSKRTSRAPEQYF,TGTGCCAGCAGTAAACGGACTAGCCGAGCGCCCGAGCAGTACTTC
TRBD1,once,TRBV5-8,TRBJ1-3,CASSLQGIGNTIYF,TGTGCCAGCAGCCTACAGGGGATTGGAAACACCATATATTTT
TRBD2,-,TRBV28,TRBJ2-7,CASSLPGTSLQLAYEQYF,TGTGCCAGCAGTTTACCCGGGACTAGCCTTCAGTTAGCCTACGAGCAGTACTTC
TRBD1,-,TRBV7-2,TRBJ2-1,CASSFDRGLYDEQFF,TGTGCCAGCAGCTTTGACAGGGGGCTTTACGATGAGCAGTTCTTC
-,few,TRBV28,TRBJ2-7,CASSLLRSGSYEQYF,TGTGCCAGCAGTTTATTACGATCAGGGTCCTACGAGCAGTACTTC
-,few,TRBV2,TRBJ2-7,CASSSLRYEQYF,TGTGCCAGCAGTTCCTTGCGTTACGAGCAGTACTTC
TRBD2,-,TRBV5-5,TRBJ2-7,CASSLLGGRGSYEQYF,TGTGCCAGCAGCCTCCTAGGCGGGAGAGGGAGTTACGAGCAGTACTTC
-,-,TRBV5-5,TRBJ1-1,CASSTEPNTEAFF,TGTGCCAGCAGCACCGAGCCGAACACTGAAGCTTTCTTT
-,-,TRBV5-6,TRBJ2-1,CASSFGSEQFF,TGTGCCAGCAGCTTTGGTAGTGAGCAGTTCTTC
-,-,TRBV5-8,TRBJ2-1,CASMFQAGEQFF,TGTGCCAGCATGTTCCAGGCAGGTGAGCAGTTCTTC
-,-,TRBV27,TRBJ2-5,CASSPEWGYGTQYF,TGTGCCAGCAGCCCGGAGTGGGGCTACGGGACCCAGTACTTC
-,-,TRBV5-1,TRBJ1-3,CASSLISGNTIYF,TGCGCCAGCAGCTTGATTAGTGGAAACACCATATATTTT
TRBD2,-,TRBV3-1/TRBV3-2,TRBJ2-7,CASSQASGGYEQYF,TGTGCCAGCAGCCAAGCTAGCGGGGGTTACGAGCAGTACTTC
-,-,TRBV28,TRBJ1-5,CASSGQSHQPQHF,TGTGCCAGCAGCGGACAGTCCCATCAGCCCCAGCATTTT
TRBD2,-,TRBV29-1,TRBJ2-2,CSVAGGAGDAGELFF,TGCAGCGTGGCCGGTGGAGCGGGAGACGCCGGGGAGCTGTTTTTT
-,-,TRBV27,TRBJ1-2,CASSTQVTNYGYTF,TGTGCCAGCAGTACTCAGGTGACTAACTATGGCTACACCTTC
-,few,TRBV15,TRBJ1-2,CATSGEQGKNYGYTF,TGTGCCACCAGCGGTGAACAGGGTAAGAACTATGGCTACACCTTC
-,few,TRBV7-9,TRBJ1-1,CASSLLATNTEAFF,TGTGCCAGCAGCTTATTGGCGACTAACACTGAAGCTTTCTTT
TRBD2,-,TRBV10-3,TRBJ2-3,CAITRGSGEADTQYF,TGTGCCATCACCCGGGGTAGCGGGGAGGCAGATACGCAGTATTTT
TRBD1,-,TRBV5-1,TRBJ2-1,CASSYLDRDNEQFF,TGCGCCAGCAGCTACCTGGACAGGGATAATGAGCAGTTCTTC
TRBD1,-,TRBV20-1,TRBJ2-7,CSASEPGQGFHQYF,TGCAGTGCTAGTGAACCGGGACAGGGCTTCCATCAGTACTTC
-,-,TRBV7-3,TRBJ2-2,CASSLTRPGNAGELFF,TGTGCCAGCAGCCTCACAAGGCCGGGTAACGCCGGGGAGCTGTTTTTT
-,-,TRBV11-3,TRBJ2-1,CASSLGVRGSYNEQFF,TGTGCCAGCAGCCTGGGTGTCCGAGGCTCCTACAATGAGCAGTTCTTC
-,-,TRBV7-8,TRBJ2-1,CASSLGKGYEQFF,TGTGCCAGCAGCTTAGGTAAGGGGTATGAGCAGTTCTTC
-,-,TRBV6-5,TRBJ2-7,CASTSLAGPYEQYF,TGTGCCAGCACCTCCCTGGCGGGCCCCTACGAGCAGTACTTC
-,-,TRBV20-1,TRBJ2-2,CSATSTGELFF,TGCAGTGCAACTAGCACCGGGGAGCTGTTTTTT
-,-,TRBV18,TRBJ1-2,CASSPSREGRGYTF,TGTGCCAGCTCACCCTCCCGAGAGGGCCGTGGCTACACCTTC
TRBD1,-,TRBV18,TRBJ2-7,CASSGTGTYEQYF,TGTGCCAGCTCCGGGACAGGGACCTACGAGCAGTACTTC